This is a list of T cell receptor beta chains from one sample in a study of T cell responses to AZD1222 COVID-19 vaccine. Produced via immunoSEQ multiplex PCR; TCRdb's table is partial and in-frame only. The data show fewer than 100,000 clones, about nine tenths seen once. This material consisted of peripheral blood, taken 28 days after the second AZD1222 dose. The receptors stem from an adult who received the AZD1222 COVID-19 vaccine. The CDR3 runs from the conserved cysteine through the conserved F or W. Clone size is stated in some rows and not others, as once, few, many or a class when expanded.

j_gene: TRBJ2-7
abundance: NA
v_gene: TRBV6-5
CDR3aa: CASSSGGQGRGEQYF

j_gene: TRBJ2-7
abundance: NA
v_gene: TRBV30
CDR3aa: CAWSPLTLAGRIEQYF

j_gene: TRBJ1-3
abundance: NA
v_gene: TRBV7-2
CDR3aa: CASSSFMGGNTIYF

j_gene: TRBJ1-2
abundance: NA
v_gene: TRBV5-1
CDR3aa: CASSLRGGDGYTF

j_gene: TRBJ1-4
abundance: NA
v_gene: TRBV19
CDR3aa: CASTKTGGSGEKLFF

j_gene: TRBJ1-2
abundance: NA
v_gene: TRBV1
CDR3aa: CTSSRPRLGAYCGYTF

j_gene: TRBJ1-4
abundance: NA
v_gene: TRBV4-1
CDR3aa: CASSQDTEKLFF

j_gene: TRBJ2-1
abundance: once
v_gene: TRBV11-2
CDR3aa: CASSPLHGGSYNEQFF

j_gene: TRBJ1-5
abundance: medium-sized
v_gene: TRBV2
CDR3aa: CASSEESTGNQPQHF

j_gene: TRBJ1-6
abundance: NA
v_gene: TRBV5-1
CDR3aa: CASSPGTGSASPLHF

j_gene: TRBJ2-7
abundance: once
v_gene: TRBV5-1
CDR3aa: CANRRQGRYEQYF

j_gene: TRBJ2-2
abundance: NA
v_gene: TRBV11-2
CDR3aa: CASREIAGDTGELFF

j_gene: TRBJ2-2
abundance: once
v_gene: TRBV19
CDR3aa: CASMRTGELFF

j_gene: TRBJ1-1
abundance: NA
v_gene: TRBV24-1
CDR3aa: CATSDLATGLGTEAFF

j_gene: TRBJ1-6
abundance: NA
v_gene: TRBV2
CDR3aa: CASTQDYNSPLHF

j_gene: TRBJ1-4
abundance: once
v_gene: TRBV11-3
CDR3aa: CASSLDYGKKLFF

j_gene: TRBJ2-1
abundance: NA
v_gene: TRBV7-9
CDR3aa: CASFAGGISYNEQFF

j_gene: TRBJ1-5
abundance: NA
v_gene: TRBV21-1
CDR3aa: CASSKTPGEPQPQHF

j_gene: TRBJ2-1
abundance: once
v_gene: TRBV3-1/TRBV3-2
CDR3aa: CASSHASGINEQFF

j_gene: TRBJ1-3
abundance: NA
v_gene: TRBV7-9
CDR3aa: CASSLEGLGNTIYF